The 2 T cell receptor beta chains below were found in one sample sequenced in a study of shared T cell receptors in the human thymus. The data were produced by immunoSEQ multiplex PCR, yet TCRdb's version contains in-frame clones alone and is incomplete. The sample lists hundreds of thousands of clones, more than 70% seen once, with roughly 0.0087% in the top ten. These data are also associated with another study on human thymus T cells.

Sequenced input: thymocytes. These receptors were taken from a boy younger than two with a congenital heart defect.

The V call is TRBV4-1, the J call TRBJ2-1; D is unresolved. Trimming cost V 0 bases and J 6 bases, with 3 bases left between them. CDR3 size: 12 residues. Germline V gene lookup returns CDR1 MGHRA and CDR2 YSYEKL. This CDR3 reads CASSQDLNEQFF. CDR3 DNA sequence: TGCGCCAGCAGCCAAGATCTCAATGAGCAGTTCTTC.

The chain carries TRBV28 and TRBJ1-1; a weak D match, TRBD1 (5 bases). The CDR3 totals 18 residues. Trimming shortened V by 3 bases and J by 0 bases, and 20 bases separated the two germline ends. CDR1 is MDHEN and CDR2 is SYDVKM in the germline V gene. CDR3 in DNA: TGTGCCAGCAGTTTCATGTTTCGGGGGGGGAGTGTGAACACTGAAGCTTTCTTT. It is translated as CASSFMFRGGSVNTEAFF.